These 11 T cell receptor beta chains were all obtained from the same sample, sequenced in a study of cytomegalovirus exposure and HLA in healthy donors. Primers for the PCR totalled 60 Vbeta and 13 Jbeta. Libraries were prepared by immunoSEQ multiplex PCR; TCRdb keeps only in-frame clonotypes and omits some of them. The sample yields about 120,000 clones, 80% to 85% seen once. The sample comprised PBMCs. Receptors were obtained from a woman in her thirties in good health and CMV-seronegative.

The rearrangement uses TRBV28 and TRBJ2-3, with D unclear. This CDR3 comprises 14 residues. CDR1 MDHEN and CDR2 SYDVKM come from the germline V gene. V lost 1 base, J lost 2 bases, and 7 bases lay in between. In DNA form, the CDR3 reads TGTGCCAGCAGTTTATTGCAGATCACAGATACGCAGTATTTT. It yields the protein CASSLLQITDTQYF.

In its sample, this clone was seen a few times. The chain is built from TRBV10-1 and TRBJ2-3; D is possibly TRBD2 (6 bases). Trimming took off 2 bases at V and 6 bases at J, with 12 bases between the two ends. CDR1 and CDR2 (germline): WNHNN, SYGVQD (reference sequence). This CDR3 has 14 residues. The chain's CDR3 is CASSERELGDTQYF. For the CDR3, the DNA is TGCGCCAGCAGTGAGCGGGAGTTAGGTGATACGCAGTATTTT.

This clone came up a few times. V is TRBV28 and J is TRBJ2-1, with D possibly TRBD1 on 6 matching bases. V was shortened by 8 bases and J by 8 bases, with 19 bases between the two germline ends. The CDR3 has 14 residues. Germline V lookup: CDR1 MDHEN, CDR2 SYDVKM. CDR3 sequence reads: CASHGQGQKDEQFF. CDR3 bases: TGTGCCAGCCATGGCCAGGGGCAGAAGGATGAGCAGTTCTTC.

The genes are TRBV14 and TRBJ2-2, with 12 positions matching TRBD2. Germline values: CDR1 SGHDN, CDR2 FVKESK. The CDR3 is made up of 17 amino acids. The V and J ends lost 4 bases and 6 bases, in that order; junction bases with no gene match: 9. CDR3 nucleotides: TGTGCCAGCAGCCCGACTAGCGGGAGTGTTAAGGCCGGGGAGCTGTTTTTT. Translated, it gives CASSPTSGSVKAGELFF.

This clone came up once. This CDR3 is CASTSGYEQYF. For the CDR3, the DNA is TGTGCCAGTACTAGCGGCTACGAGCAGTACTTC. The chain has TRBV19 and TRBJ2-7; 7 bases agree with TRBD2. The V gene's germline CDR1 is LNHDA and CDR2 SQIVND (reference sequence). The J segment lost 3 bases and the V segment lost 7 bases, leaving 0 bases of the junction unmatched. CDR3 length: 11 residues.

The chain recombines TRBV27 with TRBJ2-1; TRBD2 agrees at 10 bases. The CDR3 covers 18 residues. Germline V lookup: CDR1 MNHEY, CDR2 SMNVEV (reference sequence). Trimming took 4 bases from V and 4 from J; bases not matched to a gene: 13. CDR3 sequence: CASSSPRLTSGPYNEQFF. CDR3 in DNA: TGTGCCAGCAGTTCCCCCCGACTGACTAGCGGGCCATACAATGAGCAGTTCTTC.

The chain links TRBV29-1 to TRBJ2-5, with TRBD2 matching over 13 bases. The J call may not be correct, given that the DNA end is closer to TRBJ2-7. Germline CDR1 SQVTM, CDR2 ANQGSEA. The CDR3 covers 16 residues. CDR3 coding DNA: TGCAGCGTCCCCGCCTCCGGGACTAGCGGGGTCTACGAGCAGTACTTC. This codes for CSVPASGTSGVYEQYF.

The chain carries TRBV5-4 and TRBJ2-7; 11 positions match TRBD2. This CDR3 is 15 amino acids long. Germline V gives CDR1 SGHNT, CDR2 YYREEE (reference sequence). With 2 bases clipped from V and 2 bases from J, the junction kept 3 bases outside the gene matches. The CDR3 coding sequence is TGTGCCAGCAGCTTACGACTAGCGGGAACCTACGAGCAGTACTTC. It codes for CASSLRLAGTYEQYF.

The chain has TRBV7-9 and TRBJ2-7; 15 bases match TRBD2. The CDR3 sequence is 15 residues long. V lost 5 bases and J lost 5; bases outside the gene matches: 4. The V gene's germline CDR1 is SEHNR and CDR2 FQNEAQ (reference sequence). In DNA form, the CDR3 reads TGTGCCAGCAGCGGACTAGCGGGAGGGCCCGACGAGCAGTACTTC. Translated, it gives CASSGLAGGPDEQYF.

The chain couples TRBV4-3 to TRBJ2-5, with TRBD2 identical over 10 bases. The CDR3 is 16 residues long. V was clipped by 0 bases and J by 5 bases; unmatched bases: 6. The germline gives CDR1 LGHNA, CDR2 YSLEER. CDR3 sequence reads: CASSQDQAGGPETQYF. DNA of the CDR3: TGCGCCAGCAGCCAAGATCAAGCGGGAGGGCCTGAGACCCAGTACTTC.

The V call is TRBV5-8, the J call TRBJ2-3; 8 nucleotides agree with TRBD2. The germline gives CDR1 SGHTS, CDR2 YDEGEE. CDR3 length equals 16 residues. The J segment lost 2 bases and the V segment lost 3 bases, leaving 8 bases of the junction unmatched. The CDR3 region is CASSCGLAGPTDTQYF. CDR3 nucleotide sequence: TGTGCCAGCAGCTGCGGGCTAGCGGGCCCCACAGATACGCAGTATTTT. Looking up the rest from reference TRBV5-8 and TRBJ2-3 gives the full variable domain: EAGVTQSPTHLIKTRGQQATLRCSPISGHTSVYWYQQALGLGLQFLLWYDEGEERNRGNFPPRFSGRQFPNYSSELNVNALELEDSALYLCASSCGLAGPTDTQYFGPGTRLTVL.